This T cell receptor (beta chain) derives from a study of blood T cells in healthy people across ages. Broader study findings: Reliance upon unsorted PBMCs precluded definitive naive versus antigen-experienced comparison.

Through a sample-barcoded 5' primer and a J-beta primer mix, a second PCR was run for 7 to 11 cycles. Template switching added a 12-random-nucleotide identifier to every cDNA molecule. Via MiXCR, TCRdb re-called the 5' RACE reads, giving one row per CDR3 protein. The table records around 1.7 million distinct CDR3 sequences, roughly 27% of them present only once. Looked up from germline, CDR1 is MGHDK and CDR2 is SYGVNS. Trimming cost V 2 bases and J 9 bases, with 14 bases left between them. The CDR3 length is 14 residues. Turning to this clonotype: The antigen remains undetermined.

Per sample, a minimum of 7 million PBMCs were isolated. Total RNA, at least 6 micrograms per sample, was extracted from PBMCs. The rearrangement links TRBV25-1 to TRBJ2-1; no definite D call. The receptor comes from a woman in her twenties or thirties in good health. The specimen was blood. The CDR3 DNA reads as TGTGCCAGCAGTGAACTACTCCTCGGCAGTGAGCAGTTCTTC. Protein: CASSELLLGSEQFF.